One and the same sample provided the 21 T cell receptor beta chains below, sequenced in a study of T cells after yellow fever vaccination. TCRdb redid the calling of the 5' RACE reads with MiXCR, one entry per CDR3 protein. Here the sample spans about 320,000 distinct CDR3 sequences, around 4.3% being singletons. Sequenced here: PBMCs, sampled 15 days after the yellow fever booster vaccination. These receptors all come from a man aged 18 to 30 who received the YFV17D yellow fever vaccine.

V usage is TRBV18 and J usage is TRBJ2-3; TRBD2 might be the D (6 bases). The germline V gene has CDR1 KGHSH and CDR2 LQKENI. V was cut by 3 bases and J by 3 bases, with 16 bases left in between. This CDR3 comprises 16 residues. This CDR3 reads CASSPPRLGQTDTQYF. CDR3 DNA sequence: TGTGCCAGCTCACCCCCCCGACTAGGGCAAACAGATACGCAGTATTTT.

This chain uses TRBV3-1 with TRBJ1-2; D not certain. V was clipped by 2 bases and J by 6 bases, with 10 bases between them. CDR3 length equals 13 residues. Per the germline V gene, CDR1 is LGHDT and CDR2 is YNNKEL (reference sequence). The CDR3 reads CASSQFLGDGYTF. The CDR3, as DNA: TGTGCCAGCAGCCAATTCCTGGGCGATGGCTACACCTTC.

The J gene is TRBJ2-2, the V gene TRBV19, with a weak D call TRBD2 (5 bases). Germline CDR1 LNHDA, CDR2 SQIVND (reference sequence). The CDR3 has 14 residues. The V gene lost 5 bases and the J gene lost 3 bases, with 10 bases spanning the gap. The CDR3 sequence: CASSWTSDTGELFF. CDR3 nucleotides: TGTGCCAGTAGTTGGACTTCCGACACCGGGGAGCTGTTTTTT.

This clonotype was seen ten or more times. CDR3 nucleotides: TGCAGCGTTGAACTCCTTGAAGGACATCCCGGCTACACCTTC. Encoded protein: CSVELLEGHPGYTF. The genes are TRBV29-1 and TRBJ1-2, with D perhaps matching TRBD1 (5 bases). The CDR3 runs 14 residues. Germline V gene sequence: CDR1 SQVTM, CDR2 ANQGSEA. V lost 2 bases to trimming and J lost 8 bases, with 18 bases between them.

This clonotype was counted many times. This chain connects TRBV5-1 to TRBJ2-5, with TRBD2 identical over 7 bases. V lost 1 base and J lost 5; bases outside the gene matches: 8. Germline lookup yields CDR1 SGHRS and CDR2 YFSETQ. The CDR3 has 15 residues. CDR3 in amino acids: CASSLWPREAETQYF. CDR3 DNA: TGCGCCAGCAGCTTGTGGCCCCGGGAGGCGGAGACCCAGTACTTC.

J is TRBJ2-1 and V is TRBV11-2; TRBD1 matches 7 bases. Germline CDR1 and CDR2: SGHAT and FQNNGV. This CDR3 spans 13 amino acids. Losses at the gene ends were 5 bases for V and 9 bases for J; bases not matched to a gene: 7. The CDR3 DNA reads TGTGCCAGCAGCACATACAGGGGTGTTGAGCAGTTCTTC. Encoded protein: CASSTYRGVEQFF.

This clonotype showed up many times. This chain joins TRBV12-3 or TRBV12-4 and TRBJ2-1; the D gene could be TRBD1 or TRBD2 (5 bases each). The ends were cut back, 4 bases at V and 6 bases at J, with 13 bases in the middle. The length of the CDR3 is 14 residues. CDR3 sequence (DNA): TGTGCCAGCAGTTGGGACGCGACGGGCAATGAGCAGTTCTTC. Translating gives CASSWDATGNEQFF.

A few counts support this clonotype. This sequence joins TRBV12-3 or TRBV12-4 and TRBJ2-3; 10 bases match TRBD2. Losses at the gene ends were 5 bases for V and 4 bases for J; bases not matched to a gene: 6. This CDR3 is built from 15 residues. Here the CDR3 reads CASSGQAGGPDTQYF. CDR3 nucleotides: TGTGCCAGCAGTGGCCAAGCGGGGGGGCCAGATACGCAGTATTTT.

This clonotype was seen more than once but under ten times. This sequence joins TRBV12-3 or TRBV12-4 and TRBJ2-1; 8 bases map to TRBD2. The CDR3 spans 16 residues. The J segment lost 5 bases and the V segment lost 8 bases, leaving 14 bases of the junction unmatched. Here the CDR3 DNA reads TGTGCCAGCCTCAAGCGCAACAGCGGGGGTCACAATGAGCAGTTCTTC. Its protein product is CASLKRNSGGHNEQFF.

As concerns this clonotype: This may be a read error, as it is one base from a much larger clone. The CDR3 loop reads CASSQIPNSEQYF. CDR3 sequence (DNA): TGCGCCAGCAGCCAAATCCCCAACTCCGAGCAGTACTTC. The chain is built from TRBV4-1 and TRBJ2-7; D ambiguous. The CDR3 consists of 13 residues. Germline V gene sequence: CDR1 MGHRA, CDR2 YSYEKL. Trimming pared 2 bases from V and 6 bases from J, leaving 11 bases between.

The table lists this clonotype with a few counts. CDR3 region: CASRPPAGGDHGANVLTF. The DNA for the CDR3 is TGTGCCAGCAGGCCACCCGCCGGGGGGGACCATGGGGCCAACGTCCTGACTTTC. The gene calls are TRBV12-3 or TRBV12-4 and TRBJ2-6; 8 bases are shared with TRBD2. The V segment lost 6 bases and the J segment 3 bases; nucleotides outside the gene matches: 13. CDR3 length: 18 residues.

This clonotype came up many times. The chain combines TRBV5-1 with TRBJ2-7; 7 nucleotides align to TRBD2. Germline loops: CDR1 SGHRS, CDR2 YFSETQ. This CDR3 is 15 amino acids long. With 0 bases clipped from V and 7 bases from J, the junction kept 10 bases outside the gene matches. The CDR3: CASSLEASGLREQYF. The CDR3 DNA reads TGCGCCAGCAGCTTGGAGGCTAGCGGTCTACGAGAGCAGTACTTC.

The sample holds one count of this clonotype. The genes are TRBV28 and TRBJ1-5, with a possible D match to TRBD1 (5 bases). Per germline, CDR1 MDHEN and CDR2 SYDVKM. The germline V and J ends were trimmed by 7 bases and 7 bases, with 11 bases remaining between them. This CDR3 comprises 12 residues. CDR3 in DNA: TGTGCCAGCACCTTCGGGGGGCAGCCCCAGCATTTT. Protein: CASTFGGQPQHF.

CDR3 sequence reads: CASSSPDDSPTESTEAFF. CDR3 bases: TGCGCCAGCAGCAGTCCCGATGATTCCCCTACCGAGAGCACTGAAGCTTTCTTT. The rearrangement links TRBV23-1 to TRBJ1-1, with D uncertain. TRBV23-1 is an open reading frame whose function is uncertain. Trimming stripped 6 bases from V and 4 bases from J, with 27 bases between. This CDR3 spans 18 amino acids.

This clonotype occurred a few times. This chain links TRBV7-9 with TRBJ1-2; the D gene is possibly TRBD1 (5 bases). This CDR3 region has 14 residues. Trimming removed 3 bases from V and 7 bases from J, with 15 bases in between. Germline V gene lookup returns CDR1 SEHNR and CDR2 FQNEAQ (reference sequence). The CDR3 is CASSFFQGIGGYTF. CDR3 DNA: TGTGCCAGCAGCTTCTTTCAGGGAATAGGTGGCTACACCTTC.

The rearrangement joins TRBV25-1 to TRBJ1-4; the match to TRBD1 covers 12 bases. The V and J ends lost 4 bases and 13 bases, in that order; junction bases with no gene match: 7. Germline V CDR1 and CDR2: MGHDK, SYGVNS. The CDR3 covers 14 residues. The CDR3 nucleotides are TGTGCCAGCAGTGGTGGGACAGGGGGCTACGCACTGTTTTTT. Its protein is CASSGGTGGYALFF.

The J gene is TRBJ1-6, the V gene TRBV25-1, with TRBD1 matching over 8 bases. The CDR3 length is 14 residues. From germline, CDR1 is MGHDK and CDR2 SYGVNS. V dropped 8 bases and J dropped 3; count of bases not matched to a gene: 3. The CDR3 bases are TGTGCCAGCTCGGGACAGGTCTATAATTCACCCCTCCACTTT. Translated, it gives CASSGQVYNSPLHF.

This clonotype appeared a few times. The chain uses TRBV7-2 and TRBJ1-2; D possibly corresponds to TRBD1 (6 bases). CDR3 length: 15 amino acids. V lost 1 base and J 6 bases, leaving 15 bases between the germline ends. CDR1 SGHTA and CDR2 FQGNSA come from the germline V gene. The CDR3 DNA is TGTGCCAGCAGCTTAGTTGCGACAGGAGATAATGGCTACACCTTC. This gives the protein CASSLVATGDNGYTF. The full variable domain, completed using reference TRBV7-2 and TRBJ1-2, is GAGVSQSPSNKVTEKGKDVELRCDPISGHTALYWYRQSLGQGLEFLIYFQGNSAPDKSGLPSDRFSAERTGGSVSTLTIQRTQQEDSAVYLCASSLVATGDNGYTFGSGTRLTVV.

This clonotype was seen ten or more times. V gene TRBV12-3 or TRBV12-4 combines with J gene TRBJ1-5; weak D call: TRBD1 (5 bases). The ends were cut back, 3 bases at V and 2 bases at J, with 20 bases in the middle. There are 18 residues in the CDR3. The CDR3 loop is CASSLGETIRYGNQPQHF. As DNA, the CDR3 is TGTGCCAGCAGTTTGGGGGAGACCATCAGGTATGGCAATCAGCCCCAGCATTTT.

This clonotype was found a few times. This chain connects TRBV18 to TRBJ2-2; tentatively, D is TRBD1 (6 bases). Trimming cost V 3 bases and J 0 bases, with 20 bases left between them. CDR1 and CDR2 from the germline V gene are KGHSH and LQKENI. The CDR3 is 19 amino acids. The CDR3 nucleotides are TGTGCCAGCTCACCGAACCTTGCGACAGGCCCCACGAACACCGGGGAGCTGTTTTTT. Its translation: CASSPNLATGPTNTGELFF.

The rearrangement links TRBV7-2 to TRBJ2-2, with a possible D match to TRBD1 (5 bases). The V gene's germline CDR1 is SGHTA and CDR2 FQGNSA. V shed 6 bases and J shed 0 bases, with 14 bases lying between them. This CDR3 is 16 amino acids long. The chain's CDR3 is CASRSPGPTNTGELFF. CDR3 DNA sequence: TGTGCCAGCAGGTCACCAGGGCCGACGAACACCGGGGAGCTGTTTTTT. Complete variable domain (other parts from reference TRBV7-2 and TRBJ2-2): GAGVSQSPSNKVTEKGKDVELRCDPISGHTALYWYRQSLGQGLEFLIYFQGNSAPDKSGLPSDRFSAERTGGSVSTLTIQRTQQEDSAVYLCASRSPGPTNTGELFFGEGSRLTVL.